The 30 T cell receptor beta chains given below trace back to one sample, sequenced in a study. TCRdb re-analysed the 5' RACE reads in MiXCR, keeping a single row per CDR3 protein. The table lists 1,500 to 2,000 distinct CDR3 sequences, 7% to 8% of them singletons. What was sequenced was central memory T cells from blood PBMCs. Stated subset: central memory CD4+ T cells. All receptors come from a female donor with HIV.

By sample share, this clonotype is medium-sized. The chain joins TRBV10-1 to TRBJ1-2; a weak D match, TRBD1 (6 bases). Deletions cut 7 bases from V and 0 bases from J, with 15 bases between. The germline CDR1 and CDR2 sequences are WNHNN and SYGVQD (reference sequence). This CDR3 spans 15 amino acids. CDR3 in amino acids: CASNGRQAANYGYTF. The CDR3 nucleotides read TGCGCCAGCAATGGGAGACAGGCCGCTAACTATGGCTACACCTTC.

This clonotype is termed large (0.1 to 1%). This chain joins TRBV30 and TRBJ1-2; the D gene is possibly TRBD1 (6 bases). Germline loops: CDR1 GTSNPN, CDR2 SVGIG (reference sequence). The V gene lost 3 bases and the J gene lost 1 base, with 21 bases spanning the gap. The CDR3 runs 17 residues. The CDR3 loop reads CAWSQQGPGNRNYGYTF. CDR3 coding DNA: TGTGCCTGGAGCCAACAGGGCCCCGGGAACCGTAACTATGGCTACACCTTC.

Relative to its sample, this clonotype is medium-sized. The chain carries TRBV7-2 and TRBJ1-5, with D possibly being TRBD1 (5 bases). This CDR3 comprises 13 residues. Between the trimmed V and J ends, which lost 4 bases and 9 bases, there was a span of 13 bases. Germline values: CDR1 SGHTA, CDR2 FQGNSA. CDR3 protein: CASSSNTGGPQHF. As DNA, the CDR3 is TGTGCCAGCAGCTCAAATACCGGGGGGCCCCAGCATTTT.

This chain joins TRBV12-5 and TRBJ2-6, with TRBD1 as a possible D gene (6 bases). The germline V gene has CDR1 LGHNT and CDR2 FRNRAP. V was trimmed by 2 bases and J by 1 base, leaving 9 bases between them. The CDR3 is made up of 16 amino acids. The CDR3 sequence is CASGLNRVSGANVLTF. CDR3 in DNA: TGTGCTAGTGGTTTGAACAGGGTATCTGGGGCCAACGTCCTGACTTTC.

The CDR3 DNA follows: TGCAGTGCTAGGACCAGGGAGCGGGCTGAAGCTTTCTTT. Its translation: CSARTRERAEAFF. The rearrangement links TRBV20-1 to TRBJ1-1, with a weak D call TRBD1 (5 bases). With 3 bases removed from V and 6 bases from J, the gap between germline ends came to 14 bases. Germline V gene data show CDR1 as DFQATT and CDR2 as SNEGSKA (reference sequence). The CDR3 has 13 residues.

V is TRBV5-4 and J is TRBJ2-7; possible D gene TRBD1, 6 bases. Trimming cost V 3 bases and J 3 bases, with 13 bases left between them. The CDR3 contains 14 residues. Looked up from germline, CDR1 is SGHNT and CDR2 is YYREEE (reference sequence). Here the CDR3 reads CASSWGQGHYEQYV. In DNA form, the CDR3 reads TGTGCCAGCAGCTGGGGTCAGGGGCACTACGAGCAGTACGTC.

The chain links TRBV6-1 to TRBJ1-2, with D possibly matching TRBD1 (6 bases). The CDR3 is made up of 14 amino acids. Trimming removed 7 bases at V and 2 bases at J, with 14 bases between. From germline, CDR1 is MNHNS and CDR2 SASEGT. The DNA for the CDR3 is TGTGCCAGCAAGAGGGGGTCGACAAACTATGGCTACACCTTC. Its protein is CASKRGSTNYGYTF.

This clonotype is labeled medium-sized. This sequence joins TRBV27 and TRBJ2-1, with TRBD2 matching over 9 bases. Germline assignment: CDR1 MNHEY and CDR2 SMNVEV (reference sequence). The V and J ends lost 2 bases and 4 bases, in that order; junction bases with no gene match: 6. CDR3 length: 16 amino acids. The CDR3, as DNA: TGTGCCAGCAGTTTAGAATCAGCGGGGGGTTACAATGAGCAGTTCTTC. The encoded protein is CASSLESAGGYNEQFF.

This clonotype is judged large. The gene calls are TRBV10-3 and TRBJ1-2; TRBD1 matches 8 bases. This CDR3 is built from 13 residues. From germline, CDR1 is ENHRY and CDR2 SYGVKD. V shed 0 bases, J shed 6 bases, and the junction held 0 bases outside the gene matches. The CDR3 bases are TGTGCCATCAGTGAGTCGACAGGGGATGGCTACACCTTC. This sequence encodes CAISESTGDGYTF.

This clonotype has just a few counts. The chain uses TRBV10-3 and TRBJ1-2, with 9 nucleotides matching TRBD1. The CDR3 has 18 residues. The V gene end was trimmed by 4 bases and the J gene end by 0 bases; junction bases not matched to a gene: 12. Germline CDR1 reads ENHRY; CDR2 reads SYGVKD. The DNA for the CDR3 is TGTGCCATCAGTGCAGGGACAGGGACGCTTCAAGCTAACTATGGCTACACCTTC. Protein sequence: CAISAGTGTLQANYGYTF.

This clonotype rates as medium-sized (0.01 to 0.1%). The chain uses TRBV30 and TRBJ1-5; TRBD1 matches 9 bases. V was pared by 0 bases and J by 6 bases, with 6 bases of the junction left unmatched. This CDR3 is built from 15 residues. Looked up from germline, CDR1 is GTSNPN and CDR2 is SVGIG (reference sequence). This chain's CDR3 is CAWSVTGGTGQPQHF. The CDR3, as DNA: TGTGCCTGGAGTGTAACAGGGGGCACTGGTCAGCCCCAGCATTTT.

This clonotype has more than one count but fewer than ten. This chain joins TRBV18 and TRBJ2-3; perhaps TRBD1 as D (6 bases). This CDR3 has 14 residues. Trimming stripped 5 bases from V and 0 bases from J, with 9 bases between. From germline, CDR1 is KGHSH and CDR2 LQKENI. CDR3 protein: CASSSTGSTDTQYF. Written as DNA, the CDR3 is TGTGCCAGCTCATCCACAGGGAGCACAGATACGCAGTATTTT.

As DNA, the CDR3 is TGTGCCATCAGTCCCGGGACAGGGTTCAATCAGCCCCAGCATTTT. This sequence encodes CAISPGTGFNQPQHF. This chain joins TRBV10-3 and TRBJ1-5; 9 bases map to TRBD1. V lost 5 bases and J lost 3; bases outside the gene matches: 5. Looked up from germline, CDR1 is ENHRY and CDR2 is SYGVKD. This CDR3 comprises 15 residues.

This clonotype is classed as medium-sized. This chain links TRBV28 with TRBJ1-3; maybe TRBD1 (6 bases). This CDR3 has 13 residues. V gave up 5 bases and J gave up 4 bases, with 9 bases separating them. CDR1 is MDHEN and CDR2 is SYDVKM in the germline V gene. CDR3 protein: CASSTGTGNTIYF. The CDR3 DNA follows: TGTGCCAGCAGTACAGGGACCGGAAACACCATATATTTT.

This clonotype was seen a few times. V usage is TRBV19 and J usage is TRBJ2-6; 12 bases agree with TRBD1. After removal of 3 bases from V and 4 bases from J, the junction contained 4 bases not matched to a gene. This CDR3 has 17 amino acids. Per germline, CDR1 LNHDA and CDR2 SQIVND (reference sequence). The CDR3 bases are TGTGCCAGTAGTATGGGACAGGGGGCTGCAGGGGCCAACGTCCTGACTTTC. Translation gives CASSMGQGAAGANVLTF.

This clonotype is termed large. The V and J genes are TRBV7-2 and TRBJ1-5, with 8 bases aligning to TRBD1. Unmatched junction bases numbered 5, after V lost 5 bases and J lost 5 bases. Germline values: CDR1 SGHTA, CDR2 FQGNSA. CDR3 length equals 14 residues. The CDR3 loop reads CASSIAGGHQPQHF. The CDR3 region has the DNA TGTGCCAGCAGCATCGCAGGGGGCCATCAGCCCCAGCATTTT.

The rearrangement joins TRBV15 to TRBJ1-1; D unresolved. This CDR3 comprises 12 residues. V dropped 0 bases and J dropped 11 bases, with 10 bases sitting between them. Germline assignment: CDR1 LNHNV and CDR2 YYDKDF (reference sequence). The CDR3 protein is CATSRDRERAFF. As DNA, the CDR3 is TGTGCCACCAGCAGAGATCGAGAGAGGGCTTTCTTT.

This clonotype was counted only a few times. The gene calls are TRBV10-3 and TRBJ1-5, with D possibly TRBD1 on 5 matching bases. The CDR3 runs 15 residues. Germline V CDR1 and CDR2: ENHRY, SYGVKD. Trimming cost V 0 bases and J 3 bases, with 9 bases left between them. CDR3 nucleotide sequence: TGTGCCATCAGTGAGTCCGGGACGGCCAATCAGCCCCAGCATTTT. Translating gives CAISESGTANQPQHF.

By share, this clonotype counts as medium-sized. V and J are TRBV28 and TRBJ1-2; 7 positions agree with TRBD1. V gave up 5 bases and J gave up 2 bases; unmatched junction bases: 2. Germline loops: CDR1 MDHEN, CDR2 SYDVKM. The CDR3 extends over 13 amino acids. CDR3 nucleotide sequence: TGTGCCAGCAGTCTGACAGGGAACTATGGCTACACCTTC. Protein product: CASSLTGNYGYTF.

The V gene is TRBV11-2, the J gene TRBJ1-2; D not certain. In germline, CDR1 is SGHAT, CDR2 FQNNGV. V was pared by 5 bases and J by 7 bases, with 17 bases between. The CDR3 sequence is 14 residues long. The CDR3 spells CASSPESKPFGYTF. As DNA, the CDR3 is TGTGCCAGCAGCCCTGAAAGTAAACCCTTTGGCTACACCTTC. The variable domain in full, completed from reference TRBV11-2 and TRBJ1-2, reads EAGVAQSPRYKIIEKRQSVAFWCNPISGHATLYWYQQILGQGPKLLIQFQNNGVVDDSQLPKDRFSAERLKGVDSTLKIQPAKLEDSAVYLCASSPESKPFGYTFGSGTRLTVV.

The sample holds a few counts of this clonotype. The chain carries TRBV30 and TRBJ1-1; D call uncertain. The germline V gene has CDR1 GTSNPN and CDR2 SVGIG (reference sequence). The CDR3 runs to 13 residues. V dropped 1 base and J dropped 1 base, with 7 bases sitting between them. CDR3 in amino acids: CAWSGYQNTEAFF. CDR3 sequence (DNA): TGTGCCTGGAGTGGATACCAGAACACTGAAGCTTTCTTT.

This clonotype is medium-sized by share. The V and J genes are TRBV7-9 and TRBJ2-6; D is undetermined. This CDR3 has 13 amino acids. CDR1 is SEHNR and CDR2 is FQNEAQ in the germline V gene (reference sequence). The V and J ends lost 7 bases and 4 bases respectively, with 8 bases between them. The CDR3 loop reads CASTSSGANVLTF. CDR3 nucleotide sequence: TGTGCCAGCACCTCCTCCGGGGCCAACGTCCTGACTTTC.

V and J are TRBV30 and TRBJ1-5; D is perhaps TRBD1 (5 bases). V dropped 0 bases and J dropped 7 bases, with 13 bases sitting between them. The CDR3 is 14 residues long. CDR1 and CDR2 from the germline V gene are GTSNPN and SVGIG (reference sequence). The CDR3 is CAWSVPGAGQPQHF. CDR3 bases: TGTGCCTGGAGTGTACCTGGGGCGGGGCAGCCCCAGCATTTT.

This clonotype appeared a few times. The chain has TRBV4-1 and TRBJ1-6, with 9 bases lining up with TRBD1. CDR1 and CDR2 from the germline V gene are MGHRA and YSYEKL. Trimming cost V 0 bases and J 6 bases; bases outside gene matches: 3. The length of the CDR3 is 16 residues. DNA of the CDR3: TGCGCCAGCAGCCAAGAGGGACAGGGATTTAATTCACCCCTCCACTTT. Amino acids: CASSQEGQGFNSPLHF.

In this sample, this clonotype turned up a few times. This sequence joins TRBV6-2 or TRBV6-3 and TRBJ2-1; 7 nucleotides line up with TRBD1. From germline, CDR1 is MNHEY and CDR2 SVGEGT. The ends lost 6 bases at V and 6 bases at J; junction bases unmatched: 11. The CDR3 runs 15 residues. The CDR3 region is CASSIRGMAGNEQFF. The DNA for the CDR3 is TGTGCCAGCAGCATCAGGGGGATGGCAGGCAATGAGCAGTTCTTC.

This clonotype was recorded a few times. The rearrangement uses TRBV12-3 or TRBV12-4 and TRBJ1-2; D ambiguous. The CDR3 spans 17 residues. Deletions cut 2 bases from V and 0 bases from J, with 16 bases between. As DNA, the CDR3 is TGTGCCAGCAGTTTAACCCTGAACAGTCTCGCTAACTATGGCTACACCTTC. Translated: CASSLTLNSLANYGYTF.

This clonotype is labeled as medium-sized (0.01 to 0.1%). The rearrangement uses TRBV5-6 and TRBJ1-2; perhaps TRBD1 as D (5 bases). Germline lookup yields CDR1 SGHDT and CDR2 YYEEEE. V was cut by 4 bases and J by 3 bases, with 10 bases left in between. The CDR3 spans 13 residues. The CDR3, as DNA: TGTGCCAGCAGCCCTTCGGGACACTATGGCTACACCTTC. This translates into CASSPSGHYGYTF.

Relative to its sample, this clonotype is medium-sized (0.01 to 0.1%). The chain carries TRBV30 and TRBJ1-1; maybe TRBD1 (6 bases). The CDR3 totals 16 residues. CDR1 is GTSNPN, CDR2 SVGIG, per germline (reference sequence). Trimming took 2 bases from V and 0 from J, leaving 16 bases between them. The CDR3 protein is CAWSSFRGTMNTEAFF. The CDR3 DNA follows: TGTGCCTGGAGTTCATTTAGAGGGACAATGAACACTGAAGCTTTCTTT.

The chain joins TRBV10-3 to TRBJ1-6; D is undetermined. V was trimmed by 4 bases and J by 10 bases, leaving 8 bases between them. In germline, CDR1 is ENHRY, CDR2 SYGVKD. The CDR3 length is 12 residues. CDR3 bases: TGTGCCATCAGTGTTGGGGAGTCACCCCTCCACTTT. It yields the protein CAISVGESPLHF.

This clonotype is termed medium-sized. The rearrangement joins TRBV5-6 to TRBJ1-1, with D possibly being TRBD1 (5 bases). CDR3 length: 17 residues. Germline V gene sequence: CDR1 SGHDT, CDR2 YYEEEE. With 1 base removed from V and 0 bases from J, the gap between germline ends came to 16 bases. The chain's CDR3 is CASSLWQGVALNTEAFF. CDR3 coding DNA: TGTGCCAGCAGCTTGTGGCAGGGTGTCGCGCTGAACACTGAAGCTTTCTTT.